The T cell receptor beta chain under discussion was sequenced for a study of OX40 agonist ivuxolimab in advanced cancers. The repertoire was sequenced with immunoSEQ multiplex PCR; TCRdb's copy has only in-frame clones and lacks some. Among more than 100,000 clones listed, roughly 93% were seen once. The sequencing used CD4+ or CD8+ T cells sorted from blood, collected in a trial of the OX40 agonist ivuxolimab. This sequence was found in an adult with an advanced solid tumor such as melanoma, head and neck, liver or kidney cancer.

CDR3 bases: TGTGCCAGCAGCCGGACAGGGGAAATTCCCTACAATGAGCAGTTCTTC. It specifies CASSRTGEIPYNEQFF. This chain connects TRBV7-2 to TRBJ2-1, with 9 bases lining up with TRBD1. The CDR3 runs to 16 residues. Trimming took 5 bases from V and 2 from J; bases not matched to a gene: 7. Germline V gene data show CDR1 as SGHTA and CDR2 as FQGNSA.